These T cell receptor beta chains were read from a single sample in a study of blood T cell repertoires in COVID-19. The assay was immunoSEQ multiplex PCR, and TCRdb's table has in-frame clones only and misses some. The sample has about 200,000 clones; roughly 90% are singletons. Material: PBMCs or T cells enriched from blood (not recorded which). These TCRs come from a woman aged 18 to 35 who had recovered from COVID-19. CDR3s include the opening cysteine and the closing phenylalanine or tryptophan. The D gene is left open where the match is weak. A row's size may be missing; if present it is once, few, many or a size class.

V gene	D gene	clone size	CDR3 length	J gene	CDR3 DNA	CDR3 protein
TRBV7-9	-	once	16	TRBJ1-1	TGTGCCCTCAATGGGGGGGACAAAAAGAAGAACACTGAAGCTTTCTTT	CALNGGDKKKNTEAFF
TRBV20-1	-	-	13	TRBJ1-6	TGCAGTGCTAGTCGGCAGGGGAATTCACCCCTCCACTTT	CSASRQGNSPLHF
TRBV30	-	-	16	TRBJ1-5	TGTGCCTGGAGTGGTCCCCAGTCTTATAGCAATCAGCCCCAGCATTTT	CAWSGPQSYSNQPQHF
TRBV27	-	-	13	TRBJ1-2	TGTGCCAGCAGTATAGTCAGGGGCTATGGCTACACCTTC	CASSIVRGYGYTF
TRBV28	-	-	13	TRBJ1-3	TGTGCCAGCAGCGCAGGGATCCCCCACACCATATATTTT	CASSAGIPHTIYF
TRBV5-6	-	few	11	TRBJ2-1	TGTGCCAGCAGGGGGGGAATTGAGCAGTTCTTC	CASRGGIEQFF
TRBV5-8	TRBD1	-	14	TRBJ1-5	TGTGCCAGCAGCGGGGACAGGTCTAATCAGCCCCAGCATTTT	CASSGDRSNQPQHF
TRBV6-2/TRBV6-3	TRBD2	-	15	TRBJ2-7	TGTGCCAGCAGTTACGCCGGGGGAGGGACCTACGAGCAGTACTTC	CASSYAGGGTYEQYF
TRBV27	TRBD2	-	15	TRBJ2-7	TGTGCCAGCAGTTCAGAGGGAGGGACCCCTCAAGAGCAGTACTTC	CASSSEGGTPQEQYF
TRBV4-1	TRBD1	-	16	TRBJ1-6	TGCGCCAGCAGTCCTACCCTCGGGACAGGGTCTTCACCCCTCCACTTT	CASSPTLGTGSSPLHF
TRBV7-9	-	-	15	TRBJ2-5	TGTGCCAGCAGCTTAGGGGGGCTGGACTCGGAGACCCAGTACTTC	CASSLGGLDSETQYF
TRBV27	TRBD2	-	17	TRBJ2-7	TGTGCCAGCAGTCCCAGCGGACTAGCGGGGGGCGTGTACGAGCAGTACTTC	CASSPSGLAGGVYEQYF
TRBV19	-	-	12	TRBJ2-3	TGTGCCAGTGGTCCCCGCAGGGATACGCAGTATTTT	CASGPRRDTQYF
TRBV14	TRBD1	-	15	TRBJ1-2	TGTGCCAGCAGCCGCTCACAGGGGGCAAACTATGGCTACACCTTC	CASSRSQGANYGYTF
TRBV12-3/TRBV12-4	-	-	13	TRBJ2-3	TGTGCCTCCGAGCAGGGATTCACAGATACGCAGTATTTT	CASEQGFTDTQYF
TRBV19	TRBD2	-	12	TRBJ2-4	TGTGCCAGTAGTCCGGGGGGGAACATTCAGTACTTC	CASSPGGNIQYF
TRBV7-9	TRBD1	-	12	TRBJ1-1	TGTGCCAGCAGCTTGACCGGACAGGGCCCTTTCTTT	CASSLTGQGPFF
TRBV7-2	-	-	14	TRBJ2-4	TGTGCCAGCAGCTTAGACAGGGCCAAAAACATTCAGTACTTC	CASSLDRAKNIQYF
TRBV27	TRBD1	-	15	TRBJ2-7	TGTGCCAGCAGTTTATATCAGGGGGCCGGGAACGAGCAGTACTTC	CASSLYQGAGNEQYF
TRBV11-2	TRBD1	once	15	TRBJ2-7	TGTGCCAGCAGCTTAGTATCAGGGGGCTTCAACGAGCAGTACTTC	CASSLVSGGFNEQYF
TRBV6-5	TRBD1	-	13	TRBJ1-3	TGTGCCAGCAGGACAGGGGACGGAAACACCATATATTTT	CASRTGDGNTIYF
TRBV5-5	-	few	12	TRBJ2-1	TGTGCCAGCACTACCCTCTGGAATGAGCAGTTCTTC	CASTTLWNEQFF
TRBV5-1	-	-	14	TRBJ1-1	TGCGCCAGCAGCTTGAGGGGTGAGGACACTGAAGCTTTCTTT	CASSLRGEDTEAFF